The 13 T cell receptor beta chains below were found in one sample sequenced in a study of regulatory T cells in long-lasting Graves disease. As to time point: newly diagnosed GD, antithyroid drugs for less than 3 months. Construction of the TCR library relied on RNA isolated from PBMCs. CDR3 regions were amplified by Arm-PCR using iRepertoire HTBI primers to build TCR beta libraries. TCRdb re-derived calls from the multiplex PCR reads in MiXCR, one entry per CDR3 protein. The sample has 400,000 to 500,000 distinct CDR3 sequences, around 15% seen once. These data also featured in a second study, about T cells in Graves' hyperthyroidism and ophthalmopathy.

The source was peripheral blood mononuclear cells (PBMCs), collected at new diagnosis, from a patient treated with antithyroid drugs. Receptors were obtained from a woman between 45 and 60 years old with Graves disease.

This clonotype was observed at least ten times. This chain uses TRBV12-3 or TRBV12-4 with TRBJ2-7, with TRBD1 as a possible D gene (6 bases). This CDR3 is 15 amino acids long. The V end was cut by 1 base, the J end by 2 bases, with 12 bases between. The CDR3 protein is CASSLGRQVTYEQYF. In DNA form, the CDR3 reads TGTGCCAGCAGTTTAGGCCGACAGGTTACCTACGAGCAGTACTTC.

The gene calls are TRBV20-1 and TRBJ2-1; the match to TRBD2 covers 10 bases. V was clipped by 3 bases and J by 6 bases; unmatched bases: 2. The CDR3 runs 13 residues. CDR1 is DFQATT, CDR2 SNEGSKA, per germline (reference sequence). The CDR3 bases are TGCAGTGCTAGGAGGACTAGCGGCAATGAGCAGTTCTTC. Encoded protein: CSARRTSGNEQFF.

At least ten counts were recorded for this clonotype. The rearrangement uses TRBV28 and TRBJ2-7; 11 bases agree with TRBD2. The CDR3 spans 14 residues. Germline V gives CDR1 MDHEN, CDR2 SYDVKM. The V gene end was trimmed by 6 bases and the J gene end by 2 bases; junction bases not matched to a gene: 3. The CDR3 DNA is TGTGCCAGCAGACGGACTAGCGGGCCCTACGAGCAGTACTTC. Its protein product is CASRRTSGPYEQYF.

About this clonotype: At one boundary the junction diverges from the germline segment, which might be a read error. The chain recombines TRBV18 with TRBJ1-2, with unresolved D. Germline loops: CDR1 KGHSH, CDR2 LQKENI. This CDR3 has 18 amino acids. CDR3 bases: TGTGCCAGCTCACCAATGGAGGGCGCGGGCGCTTCTAACCATGGCTACACCTTC. Its translation: CASSPMEGAGASNHGYTF.

V gene TRBV6-5 combines with J gene TRBJ1-1, with TRBD1 matching over 7 bases. Germline V lookup: CDR1 MNHEY, CDR2 SVGAGI. The ends lost 0 bases at V and 4 bases at J; junction bases unmatched: 8. The CDR3 sequence is 16 residues long. In DNA form, the CDR3 reads TGTGCCAGCAGTTACTCAGGGGGCGGTTTGTTCACTGAAGCTTTCTTT. This sequence encodes CASSYSGGGLFTEAFF.

The chain has TRBV3-1 and TRBJ2-6, with 10 bases identical to TRBD1. The germline gives CDR1 LGHDT, CDR2 YNNKEL (reference sequence). Unmatched junction bases numbered 3, after V lost 0 bases and J lost 1 base. This CDR3 has 18 amino acids. The CDR3 loop is CASSQDGTGVSGANVLTF. CDR3 bases: TGTGCCAGCAGCCAAGATGGGACAGGGGTTTCTGGGGCCAACGTCCTGACTTTC.

V and J are TRBV5-1 and TRBJ2-7; D ambiguous. The CDR3 loop spans 14 amino acids. V was shortened by 3 bases and J by 4 bases, with 14 bases between the two germline ends. Germline V gene lookup returns CDR1 SGHRS and CDR2 YFSETQ. The CDR3 protein is CASSSVVSSYEQYF. The CDR3 DNA is TGCGCCAGCAGCTCGGTAGTTTCTAGTTACGAGCAGTACTTC.

This clonotype was picked up many times. The J gene is TRBJ2-6, the V gene TRBV7-3; TRBD1 matches 9 bases. The V segment lost 4 bases and the J segment 0 bases; nucleotides outside the gene matches: 10. The length of the CDR3 is 19 residues. Germline V gene data show CDR1 as SGHTA and CDR2 as FQGTGA. This CDR3 is CASSSKPGQGFSGANVLTF. The CDR3 nucleotides are TGTGCCAGCAGCTCAAAGCCGGGACAGGGTTTCTCTGGGGCCAACGTCCTGACTTTC.

V usage is TRBV18 and J usage is TRBJ2-3; 10 bases map to TRBD2. Germline V gene sequence: CDR1 KGHSH, CDR2 LQKENI. V was clipped by 3 bases and J by 4 bases; unmatched bases: 10. The CDR3 sequence is 17 residues long. The CDR3 sequence: CASSPFSPLAGSDTQYF. In DNA, the CDR3 is TGTGCCAGCTCACCCTTTAGCCCACTAGCGGGATCAGATACGCAGTATTTT.

V usage is TRBV9 and J usage is TRBJ2-2; tentative D call: TRBD2 (7 bases). The V gene's germline CDR1 is SGDLS and CDR2 YYNGEE. The V end was cut by 2 bases, the J end by 2 bases, with 10 bases between. This CDR3 region has 15 residues. The CDR3 spells CASSVGGGNTGELFF. The CDR3 DNA sequence: TGTGCCAGCAGCGTGGGAGGGGGTAACACCGGGGAGCTGTTTTTT.

This clonotype was counted ten times or more. This sequence joins TRBV13 and TRBJ1-1; 7 nucleotides match TRBD1. The CDR3 runs to 14 residues. The V gene's germline CDR1 is PRHDT and CDR2 FYEKMQ (reference sequence). Unmatched junction bases numbered 12, after V lost 3 bases and J lost 11 bases. The CDR3 region has the DNA TGTGCCAGCAGCTTTGGGGACAGACCCCCGGACGCTTTCTTT. It codes for CASSFGDRPPDAFF.

In this sample, this clonotype turned up many times. The chain is built from TRBV30 and TRBJ1-5; D possibly corresponds to TRBD1 (6 bases). The CDR3 contains 16 residues. Between the trimmed V and J ends, which lost 1 base and 3 bases, there was a span of 16 bases. From germline, CDR1 is GTSNPN and CDR2 SVGIG (reference sequence). DNA of the CDR3: TGTGCCTGGAGTGGGGGTGGGGACACCCTCAATCAGCCCCAGCATTTT. Its translation: CAWSGGGDTLNQPQHF.

The chain carries TRBV27 and TRBJ1-5; D might be TRBD1 (6 bases). The CDR3 length is 13 residues. In germline, CDR1 is MNHEY, CDR2 SMNVEV (reference sequence). Between the trimmed V and J ends, which lost 5 bases and 6 bases, there was a span of 11 bases. DNA of the CDR3: TGTGCCAGCAGTCTGCAGGGGATTCAGCCCCAGCATTTT. Residues: CASSLQGIQPQHF.